This record concerns one T cell receptor beta chain sequence. The authors carried out high-throughput sequencing of TCR beta. They applied it to CD8+ and CD4+ T cells obtained from blood. The data originate from a study of CD8 T cells in Susac syndrome. For the study at large: Clinically active disease was present in about 6 of the sequenced Susac syndrome patients. Eight of these patients were in remission. The Susac syndrome patients were therapy-naive, on corticosteroids, or on intravenous immunoglobulin alone at blood draw.

The CDR3 extends over 13 amino acids. CDR1 and CDR2 (germline): SNHLY, FYNNEI. The trim removed 11 bases at V and 7 bases at J, leaving 9 bases unmatched. After extraction with the RNeasy kit, 0.5 to 1 ug of the RNA was reverse transcribed using random hexamers. Multiplex PCR with immunoSEQ amplified the TCR beta CDR3 across 54 Vbeta and 13 Jbeta. One entry per CDR3 protein, called by TCRdb with MiXCR from the immunoSEQ multiplex PCR reads. The table has 160,000 or so distinct CDR3 sequences, 85% to 95% seen once. This receptor was taken from a human donor with Susac syndrome. The chain links TRBV2 to TRBJ2-1; 9 bases line up with TRBD1. The sequenced sample consisted of CD4+ T cells from PBMCs. The CDR3: CAAAGTGRNEQFF. The CDR3 nucleotides are TGTGCCGCCGCCGGGACAGGGAGGAATGAGCAGTTCTTC.